This record concerns one T cell receptor beta chain sequence. Antigen: not known. Relative to the germline gene, one junction end is altered; a read error may explain this. Libraries were prepared by immunoSEQ multiplex PCR; TCRdb keeps only in-frame clonotypes and omits some of them. In the table there are roughly 54,000 clones, about 91% of which are singletons. The germline gives CDR1 SEHNR, CDR2 FQNEAQ (reference sequence). The CDR3 length is 14 residues. The source of the sample is a study of CD4+ T cells in melanoma. Findings and limits, study-wide: In melanoma, neoantigen-specific CD4+ T cells reportedly differed in differentiation state. A reported correlation linked neoantigen-specific CD4+ T cells to CD8+, macrophage and B cell function.

J is TRBJ2-7 and V is TRBV7-9; tentative D call: TRBD2 (6 bases). This receptor was obtained from a human donor with melanoma. Sequenced input: peripheral blood. The CDR3 DNA sequence: TGTGCCAGCAGCCTAGCGAGAGATCTCTACGAGCAGTACTTC. Protein sequence: CASSLARDLYEQYF. The full variable domain, rest sourced from reference TRBV7-9 and TRBJ2-7, is DTGVSQNPRHKITKRGQNVTFRCDPISEHNRLYWYRQTLGQGPEFLTYFQNEAQLEKSRLLSDRFSAERPKGSFSTLEIQRTEQGDSAMYLCASSLARDLYEQYFGPGTRLTVT.